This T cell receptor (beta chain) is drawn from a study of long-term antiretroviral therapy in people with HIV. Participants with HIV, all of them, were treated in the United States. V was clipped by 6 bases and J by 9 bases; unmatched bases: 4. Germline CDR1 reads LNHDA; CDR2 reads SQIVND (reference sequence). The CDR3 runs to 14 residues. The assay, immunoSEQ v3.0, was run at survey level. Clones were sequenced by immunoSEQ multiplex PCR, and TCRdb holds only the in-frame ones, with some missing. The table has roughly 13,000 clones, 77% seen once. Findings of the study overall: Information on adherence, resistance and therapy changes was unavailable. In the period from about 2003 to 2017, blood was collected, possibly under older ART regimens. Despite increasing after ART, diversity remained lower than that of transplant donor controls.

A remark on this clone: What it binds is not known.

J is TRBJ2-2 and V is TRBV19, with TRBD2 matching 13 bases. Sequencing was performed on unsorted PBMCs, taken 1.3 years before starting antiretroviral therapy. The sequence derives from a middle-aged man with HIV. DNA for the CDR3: TGTGCCAGTAGACTAGCGGGGGGGCTAAGGGAGCTGTTTTTT. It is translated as CASRLAGGLRELFF.